A selection of T cell receptor beta chains follows, all from one sample in a study of blood T cell repertoires in COVID-19. Repertoires were generated with immunoSEQ multiplex PCR, while TCRdb's copy carries only in-frame clones and drops some. The repertoire holds 98,000 or so clones, with about 91% as singletons. The sequencing sample was made of peripheral blood. The receptors derive from a human donor in a cohort sampled during active COVID-19. CDR3s include the opening cysteine and the closing phenylalanine or tryptophan. A D gene is named only where the DNA matches it firmly. Rows give clone size only sometimes, using once, few, many, or a class for an expanded clone.

d_gene	abundance	v_gene	j_gene	CDR3nt	CDR3aa
TRBD1	.	TRBV13	TRBJ1-2	TGTGCCAGCAGCTTAGCGTGGACAGGGGGTTCTGACTATGGCTACACCTTC	CASSLAWTGGSDYGYTF
.	.	TRBV4-1	TRBJ1-1	TGCGCCAGCAGCCAAGTTGGGCAGTCCTACACTGAAGCTTTCTTT	CASSQVGQSYTEAFF
.	.	TRBV4-1	TRBJ1-1	TGCGCCAGCAGCCCCTCCGGGGTCCAGTCTGGCACTGAAGCTTTCTTT	CASSPSGVQSGTEAFF
TRBD2	.	TRBV7-9	TRBJ2-3	TGTGCCAGCAGCCCACCAGCCGGGAGGGCCATAGATACGCAGTATTTT	CASSPPAGRAIDTQYF
TRBD2	.	TRBV30	TRBJ2-7	TGTGCCTGGATGCGGGGGGCCTACGAGCAGTACTTC	CAWMRGAYEQYF
.	.	TRBV6-6	TRBJ1-4	TGTGCCAGCAGTTACGACTGGGTCACCCCTGTTGAAAAACTGTTTTTT	CASSYDWVTPVEKLFF
.	.	TRBV28	TRBJ2-7	TGTGCCAGCAGTTCACTTAGCTCCTACGAGCAGTACTTC	CASSSLSSYEQYF
.	.	TRBV4-3	TRBJ2-1	TGCGCCAGCAGCCAAGAGAGGGCGCCCTACAATGAGCAGTTCTTC	CASSQERAPYNEQFF
.	.	TRBV5-1	TRBJ2-3	TGCGCCAGCAGCTTGGTGGTAGCGGAGAGCACAGATACGCAGTATTTT	CASSLVVAESTDTQYF
.	.	TRBV4-1	TRBJ2-1	TGCGCCAGCAGCCAAGTCGGGCTAGCTCGTGAGCAGTTCTTC	CASSQVGLAREQFF
.	.	TRBV6-6	TRBJ1-1	TGTGCCAGCAGTTACTCGAAGGAGACTTTGAACACTGAAGCTTTCTTT	CASSYSKETLNTEAFF
TRBD2	.	TRBV12-3/TRBV12-4	TRBJ2-7	TGTGCCAGCAGTTTAGCGGGAGGGCGCGAGCAGTACTTC	CASSLAGGREQYF
TRBD1	.	TRBV4-1	TRBJ2-7	TGCGCCAGCAGCCCAAACCCCGGGACAGAGTACGAGCAGTACTTC	CASSPNPGTEYEQYF
.	.	TRBV9	TRBJ2-2	TGTGCCAGCAGCGTAGAGCTCAGGGATGCCGGGGAGCTGTTTTTT	CASSVELRDAGELFF
.	.	TRBV9	TRBJ2-2	TGTGCCAGCAGCGTAGTTGGTGGAGGGACAGCTAACACCGGGGAGCTGTTTTTT	CASSVVGGGTANTGELFF
TRBD1	.	TRBV27	TRBJ1-5	TGTGCCAGCAGTTTACCGGACAGGCCCCTTAGCAATCAGCCCCAGCATTTT	CASSLPDRPLSNQPQHF
TRBD1	.	TRBV4-2	TRBJ2-3	TGTGCCAGCAGCCAAGAAGGCCCAGGGGGCGCAGATACGCAGTATTTT	CASSQEGPGGADTQYF
TRBD2	.	TRBV5-8	TRBJ2-1	TGTGCCAGCAGTTTCAGCGGGAGCAACCCCGATGAGCAGTTCTTC	CASSFSGSNPDEQFF
TRBD1	.	TRBV19	TRBJ1-6	TGTGCCAGTAGTAGGGACAGTAATTCACCCCTCCACTTT	CASSRDSNSPLHF
.	.	TRBV18	TRBJ1-6	TGTGCCAGCTCAAAATCCGGCAGGGGTAGTTCACCCCTCCACTTT	CASSKSGRGSSPLHF
.	.	TRBV24-1	TRBJ2-1	TGTGCCACCAGTATAGCGGAGAGCTCCTACAATGAGCAGTTCTTC	CATSIAESSYNEQFF
.	.	TRBV7-2	TRBJ2-5	TGTGCCAGCAGCTCACAGGGATGGGAGACCCAGTACTTC	CASSSQGWETQYF
TRBD2	.	TRBV28	TRBJ2-5	TGTGCCAGCAGTCTACCGGCGGGAGAACAAGAGACCCAGTACTTC	CASSLPAGEQETQYF
.	.	TRBV11-2	TRBJ2-7	TGTGCCAGCAGCTTATTTGACGGGTCCTACGAGCAGTACTTC	CASSLFDGSYEQYF
.	.	TRBV11-2	TRBJ2-3	TGTGCCAGCAGCTTAGATAGGTGGGGGGGCCCACATACGCAGTATTTT	CASSLDRWGGPHTQYF
TRBD2	.	TRBV4-1	TRBJ2-7	TGCGCCAGCAGCCAAGCTCTAGCGGGGGCCTACGAGCAGTACTTC	CASSQALAGAYEQYF
.	.	TRBV2	TRBJ1-1	TGTGCCAGCGGTTACAGGACCAACACTGAAGCTTTCTTT	CASGYRTNTEAFF
TRBD2	once	TRBV10-3	TRBJ2-3	TGTGCCATCAGTGAGATCTTGACTAGCGGGAGGGCCCCAGATACGCAGTATTTT	CAISEILTSGRAPDTQYF
.	.	TRBV5-4	TRBJ2-2	TGTGCCAGCAGCCCGGGAGCCCTCGTCGGGGAGCTGTTTTTT	CASSPGALVGELFF
.	few	TRBV11-2	TRBJ1-2	TGTGCCAGCAGCGACGGGACTCCCTCATATGGCTACACCTTC	CASSDGTPSYGYTF
TRBD1	.	TRBV12-3/TRBV12-4	TRBJ1-1	TGTGCCAGCGGGACAGCTGAAGCTTTCTTT	CASGTAEAFF
.	.	TRBV6-4	TRBJ2-3	TGTGCCAGCAGTGGCGGGACGGGAGATACGCAGTATTTT	CASSGGTGDTQYF
.	.	TRBV4-1	TRBJ2-2	TGCGCCAGCAGCCTAGCGTCTGGGGAGCTGTTTTTT	CASSLASGELFF
TRBD1	.	TRBV7-9	TRBJ2-1	TGTGCCAGCAGTCCTAGTTGGGACAGGGGGGACGATGAGCAGTTCTTC	CASSPSWDRGDDEQFF
TRBD1	.	TRBV10-2	TRBJ1-1	TGCGCCAGCAGCCTCCCTCAGGGGGCGAAAACTGAAGCTTTCTTT	CASSLPQGAKTEAFF
.	.	TRBV7-8	TRBJ2-1	TGTGCCAGCAGCTTCGGGACCTACAATGAGCAGTTCTTC	CASSFGTYNEQFF
TRBD1	.	TRBV13	TRBJ2-6	TGTGCCAGCAGCTTAGCGGGACAGGGGGCGAACGGGGCCAACGTCCTGACTTTC	CASSLAGQGANGANVLTF
TRBD2	.	TRBV5-5	TRBJ2-1	TGTGCCAGCATTAGGACTAGCGGGTCCTCCTACAATGAGCAGTTCTTC	CASIRTSGSSYNEQFF
TRBD1	.	TRBV29-1	TRBJ1-2	TGCAGCGTCTCTTCATTACTTGGGACAGGGGCGAACTATGGCTACACCTTC	CSVSSLLGTGANYGYTF
.	.	TRBV6-4	TRBJ1-1	TGTGCCAGCCCACGAGATACAGGTACTGCTTTCTTT	CASPRDTGTAFF
.	.	TRBV19	TRBJ2-7	TGTGCCAGTAGTGCCCCTACAGGGGGGGGCTACGAGCAGTACTTC	CASSAPTGGGYEQYF
.	.	TRBV13	TRBJ2-5	TGTGCCAGCAGCTTAGGCGGGGAAGAGACCCAGTACTTC	CASSLGGEETQYF